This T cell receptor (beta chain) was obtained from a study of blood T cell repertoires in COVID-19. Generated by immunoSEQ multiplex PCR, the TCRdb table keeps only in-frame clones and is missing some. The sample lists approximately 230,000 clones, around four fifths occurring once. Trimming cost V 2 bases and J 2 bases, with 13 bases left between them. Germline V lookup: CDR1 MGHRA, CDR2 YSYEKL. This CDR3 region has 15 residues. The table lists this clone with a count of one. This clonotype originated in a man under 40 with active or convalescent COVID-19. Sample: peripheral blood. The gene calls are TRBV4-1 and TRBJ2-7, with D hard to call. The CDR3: CASSQLRQETYEQYF. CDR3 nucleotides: TGCGCCAGCAGCCAACTCAGGCAGGAAACCTACGAGCAGTACTTC.